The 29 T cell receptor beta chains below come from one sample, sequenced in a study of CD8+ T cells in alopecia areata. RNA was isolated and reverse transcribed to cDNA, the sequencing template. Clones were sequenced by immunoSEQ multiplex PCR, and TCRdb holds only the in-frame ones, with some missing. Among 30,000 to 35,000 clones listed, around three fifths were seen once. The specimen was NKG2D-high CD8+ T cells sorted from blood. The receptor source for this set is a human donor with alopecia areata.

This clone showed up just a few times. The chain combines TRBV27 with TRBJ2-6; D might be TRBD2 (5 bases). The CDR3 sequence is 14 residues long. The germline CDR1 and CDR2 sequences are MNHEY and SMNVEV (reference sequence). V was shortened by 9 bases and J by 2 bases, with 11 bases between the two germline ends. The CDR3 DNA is TGTGCCAGTTCGAAGGGAGCTGGGGCCAACGTCCTGACTTTC. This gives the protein CASSKGAGANVLTF.

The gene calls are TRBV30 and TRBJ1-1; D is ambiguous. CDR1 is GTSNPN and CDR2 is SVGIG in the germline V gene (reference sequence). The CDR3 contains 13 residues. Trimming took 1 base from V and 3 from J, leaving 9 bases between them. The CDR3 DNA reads TGTGCCTGGAGTGCAGCTGGGTACACTGAAGCTTTCTTT. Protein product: CAWSAAGYTEAFF. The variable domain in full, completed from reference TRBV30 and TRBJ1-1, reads SQTIHQWPATLVQPVGSPLSLECTVEGTSNPNLYWYRQAAGRGLQLLFYSVGIGQISSEVPQNLSASRPQDRQFILSSKKLLLSDSGFYLCAWSAAGYTEAFFGQGTRLTVV.

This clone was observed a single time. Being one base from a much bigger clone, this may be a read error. The CDR3 spells CASSLEGGSSYEQYF. As DNA, the CDR3 is TGTGCCAGCAGCTTAGAGGGCGGGAGCTCCTACGAGCAGTACTTC. This chain joins TRBV7-9 and TRBJ2-7; 7 bases line up with TRBD2. The ends lost 1 base at V and 0 bases at J; junction bases unmatched: 3. The V gene's germline CDR1 is SEHNR and CDR2 FQNEAQ (reference sequence). The CDR3 has 15 residues. The full variable domain, in which reference TRBV7-9 and TRBJ2-7 provide the parts outside the CDR3, is DTGVSQNPRHKITKRGQNVTFRCDPISEHNRLYWYRQTLGQGPEFLTYFQNEAQLEKSRLLSDRFSAERPKGSFSTLEIQRTEQGDSAMYLCASSLEGGSSYEQYFGPGTRLTVT.

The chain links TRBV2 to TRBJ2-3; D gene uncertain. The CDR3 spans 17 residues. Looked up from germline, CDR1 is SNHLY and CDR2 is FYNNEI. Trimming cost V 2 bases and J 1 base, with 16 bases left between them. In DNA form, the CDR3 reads TGTGCCAGCAGTGAACCCCCAGCTTTGGCGGGCACAGATACGCAGTATTTT. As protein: CASSEPPALAGTDTQYF.

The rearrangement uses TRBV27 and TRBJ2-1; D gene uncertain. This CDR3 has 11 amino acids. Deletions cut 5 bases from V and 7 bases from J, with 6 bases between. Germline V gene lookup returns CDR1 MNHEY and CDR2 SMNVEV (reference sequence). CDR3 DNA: TGTGCCAGCAGTGGTTCTAATGAGCAGTTCTTC. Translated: CASSGSNEQFF.

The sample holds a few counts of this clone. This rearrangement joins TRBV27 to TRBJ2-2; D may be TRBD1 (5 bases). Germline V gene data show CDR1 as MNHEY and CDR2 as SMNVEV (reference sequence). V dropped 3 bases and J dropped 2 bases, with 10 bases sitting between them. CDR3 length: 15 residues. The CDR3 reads CASSLAQGNTGELFF. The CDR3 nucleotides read TGTGCCAGCAGTTTGGCGCAGGGCAACACCGGGGAGCTGTTTTTT.

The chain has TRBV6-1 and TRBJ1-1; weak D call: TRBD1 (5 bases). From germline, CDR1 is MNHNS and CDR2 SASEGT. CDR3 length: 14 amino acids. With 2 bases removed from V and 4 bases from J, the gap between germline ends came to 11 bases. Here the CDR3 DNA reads TGTGCCAGCAGTGAAAACCCGGGGCCCACTGAAGCTTTCTTT. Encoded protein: CASSENPGPTEAFF.

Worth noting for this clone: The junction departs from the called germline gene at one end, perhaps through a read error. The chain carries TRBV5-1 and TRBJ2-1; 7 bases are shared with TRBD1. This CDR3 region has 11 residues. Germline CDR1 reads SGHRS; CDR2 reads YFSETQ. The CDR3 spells CASSSGQERFF. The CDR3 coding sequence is TGCGCCAGCAGCTCAGGACAGGAGCGGTTCTTC.

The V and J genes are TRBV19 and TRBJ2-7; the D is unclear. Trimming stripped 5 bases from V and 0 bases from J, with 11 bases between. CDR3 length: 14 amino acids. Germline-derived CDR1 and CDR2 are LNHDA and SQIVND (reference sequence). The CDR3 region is CASSAAEGSYEQYF. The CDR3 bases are TGTGCCAGTAGTGCGGCGGAAGGCTCCTACGAGCAGTACTTC.

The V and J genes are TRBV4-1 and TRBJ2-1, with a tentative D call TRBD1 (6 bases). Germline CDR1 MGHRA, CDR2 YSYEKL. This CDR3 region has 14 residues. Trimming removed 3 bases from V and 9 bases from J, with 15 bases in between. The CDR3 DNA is TGCGCCAGCAGCCAGGACACAGGGATTGGTGAGCAGTTCTTC. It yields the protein CASSQDTGIGEQFF.

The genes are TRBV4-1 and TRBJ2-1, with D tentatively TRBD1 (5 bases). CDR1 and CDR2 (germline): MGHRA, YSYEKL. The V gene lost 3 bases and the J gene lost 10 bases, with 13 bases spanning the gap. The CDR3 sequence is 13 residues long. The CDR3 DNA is TGCGCCAGCAGCCATCCAGGGCGATGGGAGCAGTTCTTC. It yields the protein CASSHPGRWEQFF.

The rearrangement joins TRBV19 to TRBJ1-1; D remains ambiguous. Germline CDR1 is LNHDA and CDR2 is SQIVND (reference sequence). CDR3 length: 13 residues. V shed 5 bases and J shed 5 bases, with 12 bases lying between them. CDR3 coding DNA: TGTGCCAGTAGTCCGGGAGCAGGAACTGAAGCTTTCTTT. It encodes CASSPGAGTEAFF.

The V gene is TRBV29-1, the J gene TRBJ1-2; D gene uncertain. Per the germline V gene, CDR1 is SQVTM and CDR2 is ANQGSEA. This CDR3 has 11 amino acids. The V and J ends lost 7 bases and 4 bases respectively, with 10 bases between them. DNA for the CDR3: TGCAGCGCCCAAGACCTCTATGGCTACACCTTC. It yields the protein CSAQDLYGYTF. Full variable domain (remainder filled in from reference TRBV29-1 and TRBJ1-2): SAVISQKPSRDICQRGTSLTIQCQVDSQVTMMFWYRQQPGQSLTLIATANQGSEATYESGFVIDKFPISRPNLTFSTLTVSNMSPEDSSIYLCSAQDLYGYTFGSGTRLTVV.

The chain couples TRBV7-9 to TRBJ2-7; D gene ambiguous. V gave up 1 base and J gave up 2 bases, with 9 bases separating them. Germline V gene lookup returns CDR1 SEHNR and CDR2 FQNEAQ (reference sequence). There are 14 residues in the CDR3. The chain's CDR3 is CASSLEGNPYEQYF. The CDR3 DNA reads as TGTGCCAGCAGCTTAGAAGGGAACCCCTACGAGCAGTACTTC.

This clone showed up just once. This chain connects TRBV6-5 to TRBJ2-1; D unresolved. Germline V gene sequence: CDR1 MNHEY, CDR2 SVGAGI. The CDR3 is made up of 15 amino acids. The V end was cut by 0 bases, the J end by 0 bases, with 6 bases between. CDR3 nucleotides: TGTGCCAGCAGTTACTCAGCCAGCTCCTACAATGAGCAGTTCTTC. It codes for CASSYSASSYNEQFF.

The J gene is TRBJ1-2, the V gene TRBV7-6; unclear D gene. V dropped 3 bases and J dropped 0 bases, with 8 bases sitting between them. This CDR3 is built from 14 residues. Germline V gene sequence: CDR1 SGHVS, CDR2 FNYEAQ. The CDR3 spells CASSLGGTNYGYTF. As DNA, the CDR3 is TGTGCCAGCAGCTTGGGCGGGACTAACTATGGCTACACCTTC.

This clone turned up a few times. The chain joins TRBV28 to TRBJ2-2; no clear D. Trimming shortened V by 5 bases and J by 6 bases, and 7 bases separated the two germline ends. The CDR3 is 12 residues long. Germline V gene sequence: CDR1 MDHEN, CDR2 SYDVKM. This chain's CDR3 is CASSLESGELFF. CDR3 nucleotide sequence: TGTGCCAGCAGTCTAGAGTCCGGGGAGCTGTTTTTT. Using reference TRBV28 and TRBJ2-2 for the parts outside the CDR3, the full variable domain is DVKVTQSSRYLVKRTGEKVFLECVQDMDHENMFWYRQDPGLGLRLIYFSYDVKMKEKGDIPEGYSVSREKKERFSLILESASTNQTSMYLCASSLESGELFFGEGSRLTVL.

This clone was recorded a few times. CDR3 sequence: CASSSHTGEGGLGSPLHF. The CDR3 DNA reads TGTGCCAGCAGTTCCCATACAGGGGAAGGCGGTTTGGGGTCACCCCTCCACTTT. The J gene is TRBJ1-6, the V gene TRBV7-6; 7 positions agree with TRBD1. V was clipped by 6 bases and J by 10 bases; unmatched bases: 21. Per the germline V gene, CDR1 is SGHVS and CDR2 is FNYEAQ. This CDR3 has 18 residues.

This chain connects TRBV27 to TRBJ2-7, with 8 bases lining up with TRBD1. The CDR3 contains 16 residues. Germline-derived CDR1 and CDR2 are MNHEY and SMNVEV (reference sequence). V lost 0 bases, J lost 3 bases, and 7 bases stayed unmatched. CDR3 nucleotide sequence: TGTGCCAGCAGTTTATCAATGGGGACAGGCCTCTACGAGCAGTACTTC. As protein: CASSLSMGTGLYEQYF.

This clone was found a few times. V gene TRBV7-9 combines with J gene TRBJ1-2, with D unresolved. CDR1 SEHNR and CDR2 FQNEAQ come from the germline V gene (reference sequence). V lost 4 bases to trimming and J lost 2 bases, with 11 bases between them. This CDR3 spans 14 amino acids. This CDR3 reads CASSSPADNYGYTF. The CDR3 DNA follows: TGTGCCAGCAGCTCCCCAGCAGACAACTATGGCTACACCTTC.

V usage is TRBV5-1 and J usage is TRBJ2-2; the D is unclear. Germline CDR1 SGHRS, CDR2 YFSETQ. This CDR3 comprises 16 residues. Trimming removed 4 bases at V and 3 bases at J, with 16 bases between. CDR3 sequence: CASSPYERFYTGELFF. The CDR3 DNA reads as TGCGCCAGCAGCCCCTACGAGCGTTTCTACACCGGGGAGCTGTTTTTT.

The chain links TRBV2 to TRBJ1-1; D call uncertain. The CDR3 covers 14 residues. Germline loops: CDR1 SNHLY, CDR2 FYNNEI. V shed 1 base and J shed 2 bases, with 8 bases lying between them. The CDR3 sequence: CASSEGGGNTEAFF. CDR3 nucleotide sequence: TGTGCCAGCAGTGAAGGGGGTGGTAACACTGAAGCTTTCTTT.

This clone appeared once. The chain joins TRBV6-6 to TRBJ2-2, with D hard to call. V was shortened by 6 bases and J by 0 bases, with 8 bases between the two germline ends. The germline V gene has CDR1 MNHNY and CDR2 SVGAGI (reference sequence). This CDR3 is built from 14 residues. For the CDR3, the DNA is TGTGCCAGCAGCCCCGAGGCGAACACCGGGGAGCTGTTTTTT. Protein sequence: CASSPEANTGELFF.

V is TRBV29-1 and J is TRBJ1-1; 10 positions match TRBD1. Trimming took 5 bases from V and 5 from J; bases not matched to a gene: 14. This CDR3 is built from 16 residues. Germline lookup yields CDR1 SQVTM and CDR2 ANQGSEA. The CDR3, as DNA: TGCAGCGTTATTTCCCCCTCCGGGACAGGGGAGACTGAAGCTTTCTTT. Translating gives CSVISPSGTGETEAFF.

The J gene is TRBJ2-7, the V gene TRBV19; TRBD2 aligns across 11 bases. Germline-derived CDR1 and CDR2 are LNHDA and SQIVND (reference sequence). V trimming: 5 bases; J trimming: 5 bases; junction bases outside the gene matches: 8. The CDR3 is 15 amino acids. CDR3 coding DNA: TGTGCCAGTAGTGCCCTCACTAGCGGGAGCCACGAGCAGTACTTC. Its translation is CASSALTSGSHEQYF. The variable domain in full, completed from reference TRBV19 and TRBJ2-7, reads DGGITQSPKYLFRKEGQNVTLSCEQNLNHDAMYWYRQDPGQGLRLIYYSQIVNDFQKGDIAEGYSVSREKKESFPLTVTSAQKNPTAFYLCASSALTSGSHEQYFGPGTRLTVT.

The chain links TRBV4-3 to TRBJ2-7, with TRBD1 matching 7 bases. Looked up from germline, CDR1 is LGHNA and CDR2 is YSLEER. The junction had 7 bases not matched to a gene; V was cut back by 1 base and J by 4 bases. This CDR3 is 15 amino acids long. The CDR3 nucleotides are TGCGCCAGCAGCCAAGGTCGGTACAGGGGTTACGAGCAGTACTTC. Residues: CASSQGRYRGYEQYF.

The CDR3 here is CASSHRQGLNTGELFF. In nucleotides, the CDR3 is TGTGCCAGCAGCCACCGACAGGGACTAAACACCGGGGAGCTGTTTTTT. The rearrangement joins TRBV7-6 to TRBJ2-2; D tentatively fits TRBD1 or TRBD2 (7 bases each). Germline loops: CDR1 SGHVS, CDR2 FNYEAQ. There are 16 residues in the CDR3. The V and J ends lost 5 bases and 2 bases respectively, with 15 bases between them.

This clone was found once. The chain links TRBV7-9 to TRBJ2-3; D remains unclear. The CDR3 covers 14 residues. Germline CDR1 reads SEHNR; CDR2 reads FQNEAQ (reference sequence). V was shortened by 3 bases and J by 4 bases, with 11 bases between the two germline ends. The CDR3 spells CASSFESKADTQYF. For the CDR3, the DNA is TGTGCCAGCAGCTTTGAGAGTAAGGCAGATACGCAGTATTTT.

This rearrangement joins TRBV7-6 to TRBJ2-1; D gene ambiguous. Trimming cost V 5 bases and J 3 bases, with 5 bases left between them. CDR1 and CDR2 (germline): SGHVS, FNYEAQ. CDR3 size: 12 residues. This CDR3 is CASSPDYNEQFF. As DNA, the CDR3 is TGTGCCAGCAGCCCGGACTACAATGAGCAGTTCTTC. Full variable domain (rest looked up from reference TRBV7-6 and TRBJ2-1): GAGVSQSPRYKVTKRGQDVALRCDPISGHVSLYWYRQALGQGPEFLTYFNYEAQQDKSGLPNDRFSAERPEGSISTLTIQRTEQRDSAMYRCASSPDYNEQFFGPGTRLTVL.